This note documents a single T cell receptor (beta chain) sequence. The CDR3 extends over 12 amino acids. V shed 11 bases and J shed 6 bases, with 15 bases lying between them. Germline CDR1 is MGHRA and CDR2 is YSYEKL. Sequencing used immunoSEQ multiplex PCR; TCRdb keeps in-frame clones, though not all of them. The sample includes over 120,000 clones, 60% to 85% seen only once; the top ten take less than 2.5%. The data were obtained in a study of blood T cell repertoires in COVID-19. This chain joins TRBV4-1 and TRBJ2-3, with a possible D match to TRBD2 (5 bases). Sequences were obtained from peripheral blood. The TCR originated in an older woman with acute or convalescent COVID-19. The CDR3 region is CALGEGRDTQYF. CDR3 coding DNA: TGCGCCTTGGGTGAGGGCCGGGATACGCAGTATTTT.